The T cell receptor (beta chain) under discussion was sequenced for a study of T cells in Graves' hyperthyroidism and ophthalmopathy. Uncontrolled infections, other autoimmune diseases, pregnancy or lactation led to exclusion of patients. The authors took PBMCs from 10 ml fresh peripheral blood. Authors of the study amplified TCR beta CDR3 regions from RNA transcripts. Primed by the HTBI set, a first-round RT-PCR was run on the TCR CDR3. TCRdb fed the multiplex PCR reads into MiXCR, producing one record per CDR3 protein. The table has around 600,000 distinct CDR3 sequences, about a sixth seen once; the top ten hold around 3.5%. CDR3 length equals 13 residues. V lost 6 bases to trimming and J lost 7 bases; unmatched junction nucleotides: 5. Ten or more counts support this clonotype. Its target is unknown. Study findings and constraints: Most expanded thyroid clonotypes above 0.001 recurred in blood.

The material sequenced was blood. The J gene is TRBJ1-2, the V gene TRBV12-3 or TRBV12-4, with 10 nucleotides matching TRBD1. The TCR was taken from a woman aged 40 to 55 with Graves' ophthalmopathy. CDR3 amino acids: CASRRTGGSGYTF. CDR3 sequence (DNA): TGTGCCAGCAGGCGGACAGGGGGGTCTGGCTACACCTTC.